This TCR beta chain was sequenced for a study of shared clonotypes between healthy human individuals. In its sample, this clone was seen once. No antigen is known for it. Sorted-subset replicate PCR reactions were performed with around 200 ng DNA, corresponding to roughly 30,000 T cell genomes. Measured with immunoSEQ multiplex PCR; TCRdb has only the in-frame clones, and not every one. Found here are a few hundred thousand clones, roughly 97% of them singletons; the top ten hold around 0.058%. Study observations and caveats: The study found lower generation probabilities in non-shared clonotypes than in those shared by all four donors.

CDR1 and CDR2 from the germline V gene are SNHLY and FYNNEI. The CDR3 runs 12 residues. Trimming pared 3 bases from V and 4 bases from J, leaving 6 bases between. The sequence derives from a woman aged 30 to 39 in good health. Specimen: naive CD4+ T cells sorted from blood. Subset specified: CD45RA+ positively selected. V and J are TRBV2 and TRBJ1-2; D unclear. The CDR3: CASSENVYGYTF. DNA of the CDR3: TGTGCCAGCAGTGAGAATGTCTATGGCTACACCTTC.